The 2 T cell receptor beta chains reported below all come from one sample, sequenced in a study of shared clonotypes between healthy human individuals (dated by TCRdb to 2020 to 2022). Libraries came from the immunoSEQ multiplex PCR assay. TCRdb obtained this table from immuneACCESS and retained in-frame rearrangements with V and J assigned. These tables miss some clones; where compared with another copy, unresolved V genes account for less than half of the shortfall, and the remainder is unexplained. A total of 470,000 or so clones appear in this sample, more than 65% of them only once. The ten largest clones capture roughly an eighth of the sample. Sequencing was performed on PBMCs. Receptors originate from a woman between 35 and 50 years old in good health. Some clones in this sample may be carry-over from other donors' samples.

This clone has a handful of counts. A far more abundant clone sits one base away, making this likely a read error. This sequence joins TRBV25-1 and TRBJ1-1; D gene unclear. There are 15 residues in the CDR3. The V gene's germline CDR1 is MGHDK and CDR2 SYGVNS. V shed 1 base and J shed 4 bases, with 13 bases lying between them. This chain's CDR3 is CASSEWNLGPTEAFF. DNA for the CDR3: TGTGCCAGCAGTGAATGGAATCTGGGTCCCACTGAAGCTTTCTTT.

This chain joins TRBV6-1 and TRBJ2-5; perhaps TRBD1 as D (6 bases). The CDR3 runs to 14 residues. From germline, CDR1 is MNHNS and CDR2 SASEGT. Trimming cost V 2 bases and J 4 bases, with 11 bases left between them. CDR3 DNA sequence: TGTGCCAGCAGTGAATCGGTAGGGGGAGAGACCCAGTACTTC. Residues: CASSESVGGETQYF.